This TCR beta chain was recorded in a study of control samples from healthy donors and cancer patients. Clones were read by immunoSEQ multiplex PCR, and TCRdb kept only the in-frame ones, dropping some. Altogether 130,000 to 150,000 clones are present, roughly 94% being singletons, with the ten largest covering 12% to 15%. This CDR3 has 15 residues. Deletions cut 2 bases from V and 3 bases from J, with 8 bases between. The germline gives CDR1 LNHDA, CDR2 SQIVND (reference sequence). The TCR was taken from a man aged 55 to 70 with colorectal cancer. Sequencing was performed on PBMCs. V gene TRBV19 combines with J gene TRBJ1-6, with D unresolved. In DNA form, the CDR3 reads TGTGCCAGTAGTATACCTCGGGACTATAATTCACCCCTCCACTTT. This translates into CASSIPRDYNSPLHF.